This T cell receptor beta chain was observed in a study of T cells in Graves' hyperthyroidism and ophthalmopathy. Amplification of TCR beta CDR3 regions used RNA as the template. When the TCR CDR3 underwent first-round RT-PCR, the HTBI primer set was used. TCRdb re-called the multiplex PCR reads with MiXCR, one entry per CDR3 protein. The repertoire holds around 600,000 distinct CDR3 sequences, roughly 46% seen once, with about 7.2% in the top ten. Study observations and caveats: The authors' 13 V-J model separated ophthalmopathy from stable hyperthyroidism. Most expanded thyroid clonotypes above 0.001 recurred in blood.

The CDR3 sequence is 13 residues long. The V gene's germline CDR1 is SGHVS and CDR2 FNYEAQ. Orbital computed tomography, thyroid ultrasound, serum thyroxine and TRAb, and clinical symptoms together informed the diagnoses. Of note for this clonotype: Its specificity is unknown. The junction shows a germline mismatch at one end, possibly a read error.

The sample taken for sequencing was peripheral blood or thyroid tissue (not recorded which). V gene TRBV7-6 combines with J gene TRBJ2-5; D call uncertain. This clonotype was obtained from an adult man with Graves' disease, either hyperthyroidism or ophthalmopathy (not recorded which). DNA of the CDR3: TGTGCCAGCAGCCATGGACGACAAGAGACCCAGCACTTC. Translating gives CASSHGRQETQHF.